This T cell receptor beta chain was recovered during a study of blood T cell repertoires in COVID-19. Germline assignment: CDR1 LNHDA and CDR2 SQIVND (reference sequence). The J segment lost 1 base and the V segment lost 4 bases, leaving 3 bases of the junction unmatched. The CDR3 runs to 15 residues. TCRdb's copy holds only in-frame clones and misses some; the assay was immunoSEQ multiplex PCR. Counted here are hundreds of thousands of clones, roughly 90% occurring once; the ten biggest clones make up just under 9%. Cohort 3 donors counted as recovered after two negative PCRs, clearance, or resolved symptoms.

V usage is TRBV19 and J usage is TRBJ2-3, with 9 nucleotides matching TRBD2. Sequenced: PBMCs or T cells enriched from blood (not recorded which). This TCR came from a middle-aged man who had recovered from COVID-19. CDR3 residues: CASSSQRGGTDTQYF. CDR3 DNA sequence: TGTGCCAGTAGTAGTCAGCGGGGGGGCACAGATACGCAGTATTTT.